The T cell receptor (beta chain) under discussion was sequenced for a study of STAT3 mutations in large granular lymphocyte leukemia. Study-wide points: Every T-LGLL patient had at least one immunodominant TCRbeta clonotype. Clonal expansion was inferred from other time points because no sample existed at each clone's first appearance.

Germline values: CDR1 SGHDT, CDR2 YYEEEE. Trimming shortened V by 4 bases and J by 4 bases, and 15 bases separated the two germline ends. The CDR3 has 14 amino acids. In the case of this clone: As yet, its antigen is unknown.

Some clones are missing from TCRdb's copy, which holds only in-frame ones; the method was immunoSEQ multiplex PCR. The data contain over 3,500 clones, less than 70% of them singletons. The chain uses TRBV5-6 and TRBJ2-7; no firm D call. Material for sequencing was PBMCs. The receptor was isolated from a human donor with T large granular lymphocyte leukemia. Some clones in this sample may be carry-over from other donors' samples. CDR3 coding DNA: TGTGCCAGCAGCACCCGGTTCAGTCGTTACGAGCAGTACTTC. Translation: CASSTRFSRYEQYF.